A selection of T cell receptor beta chains follows, all from one sample in a study of glioma-infiltrating T cells. Using its own MiXCR run on the multiplex PCR reads, TCRdb lists one record per CDR3 protein. The table records about 10,000 distinct CDR3 sequences, 45% to 65% of them present only once. The sequenced sample was glioma tissue, nonneoplastic brain tissue, or PBMCs (not recorded which). Receptors were obtained from a human donor with low-grade glioma or glioblastoma, undergoing nonglioma brain surgery, or in good health (not recorded which). The CDR3 runs from the conserved cysteine through the conserved F or W. Each record gives: V gene, clone size, J gene, D gene, CDR3 DNA, CDR3 protein. A D gene is named only where the DNA matches it firmly. Some rows have no size entry. The others give once, few or many, or a class for an expanded clone.

V gene: TRBV27; clone size: .; J gene: TRBJ2-5; D gene: .; CDR3 DNA: TGTGCCAGCAGTTTCCACCTCGGCTATACGGACCTGATTGAGGGAGAGACCCAGTACTTC; CDR3 protein: CASSFHLGYTDLIEGETQYF
V gene: TRBV12-3/TRBV12-4; clone size: .; J gene: TRBJ1-2; D gene: TRBD1; CDR3 DNA: TGTGCCAGCAGTTTAGCGACAGGGAGGGGCTACACCTTC; CDR3 protein: CASSLATGRGYTF
V gene: TRBV20-1; clone size: .; J gene: TRBJ1-1; D gene: .; CDR3 DNA: TGCAGTGCTAGAGCTTCGTGGGGTGAAGCTTTCTTT; CDR3 protein: CSARASWGEAFF
V gene: TRBV4-1; clone size: .; J gene: TRBJ1-5; D gene: .; CDR3 DNA: TGCGCCAGCAGTCCGGGGGGCAATCAGCCCCAGAATTTT; CDR3 protein: CASSPGGNQPQNF
V gene: TRBV18; clone size: .; J gene: TRBJ2-5; D gene: .; CDR3 DNA: TGTGCCAGACCACCGTCTGAAGAGACCCAGTACTTC; CDR3 protein: CARPPSEETQYF
V gene: TRBV6-1; clone size: .; J gene: TRBJ1-1; D gene: .; CDR3 DNA: TGTGCCAGCAGTGAGTCCGGACAGACCATGAACACCGAAGCTTTCTTT; CDR3 protein: CASSESGQTMNTEAFF
V gene: TRBV2; clone size: many; J gene: TRBJ2-7; D gene: .; CDR3 DNA: TGTGCCAGCACCCGAGGGACCGGCTCTGAGCAGTACTTC; CDR3 protein: CASTRGTGSEQYF
V gene: TRBV2; clone size: large; J gene: TRBJ1-5; D gene: .; CDR3 DNA: TGTGCCAGCTCCCGGGGCAATCAGCCCCAGCATTTT; CDR3 protein: CASSRGNQPQHF
V gene: TRBV7-2; clone size: .; J gene: TRBJ1-5; D gene: TRBD1; CDR3 DNA: TGTGCCAGCAGCACGCGGACAGGATATAGGAATCAGCCCCAGCATTTT; CDR3 protein: CASSTRTGYRNQPQHF
V gene: TRBV6-1; clone size: large; J gene: TRBJ1-1; D gene: TRBD1; CDR3 DNA: TGTGCCAGCAGACCCTCGACAGGGTCTCACACTGAAGCTTTCTTT; CDR3 protein: CASRPSTGSHTEAFF
V gene: TRBV18; clone size: .; J gene: TRBJ2-1; D gene: TRBD1; CDR3 DNA: TGTGCCGGCTCCCAGCGTGACAGGGGTCAAAATGAGCAGTTCTTC; CDR3 protein: CAGSQRDRGQNEQFF
V gene: TRBV29-1; clone size: few; J gene: TRBJ2-1; D gene: TRBD2; CDR3 DNA: TGCAGCGTTACCGGGACTAGCGGGGTCGGTGAGCAGTTCTTC; CDR3 protein: CSVTGTSGVGEQFF
V gene: TRBV6-1; clone size: once; J gene: TRBJ1-2; D gene: TRBD1; CDR3 DNA: TGTGGCAGGAACCCCAGGGGGGACCGGTATGGCTACACCTTC; CDR3 protein: CGRNPRGDRYGYTF
V gene: TRBV7-9; clone size: medium-sized; J gene: TRBJ1-1; D gene: .; CDR3 DNA: TGTGCCAGCAGCCCAACCGGGACACACACTGAAGCTTTCTTT; CDR3 protein: CASSPTGTHTEAFF
V gene: TRBV29-1; clone size: many; J gene: TRBJ2-1; D gene: .; CDR3 DNA: TGCAGCGTTGTAGACAATGAGCAGTTCTTC; CDR3 protein: CSVVDNEQFF
V gene: TRBV28; clone size: .; J gene: TRBJ2-3; D gene: TRBD2; CDR3 DNA: TGTGCCAGTTATAGCGGGAGTCACACAGATACGCAGTGTTTT; CDR3 protein: CASYSGSHTDTQCF
V gene: TRBV28; clone size: medium-sized; J gene: TRBJ2-5; D gene: .; CDR3 DNA: TGTGCCAGCAGTTATACAAGATACCAAGAGACCCAGTACTTC; CDR3 protein: CASSYTRYQETQYF
V gene: TRBV6-5; clone size: .; J gene: TRBJ2-1; D gene: TRBD2; CDR3 DNA: TGTGCCAGCACACCCGCCCGGTTAGCGGGAGGAAATGAGCAGTTCTTC; CDR3 protein: CASTPARLAGGNEQFF
V gene: TRBV2; clone size: many; J gene: TRBJ2-7; D gene: TRBD2; CDR3 DNA: TGTGCCAGCAGCTTTTTTCGGACTAGCGGGAGTTACGAGCAGTACTTC; CDR3 protein: CASSFFRTSGSYEQYF
V gene: TRBV20-1; clone size: .; J gene: TRBJ2-1; D gene: TRBD1; CDR3 DNA: TGCAGTGCCAAACAGGGGGAGGCCTACAATGAGAAGTTCTTC; CDR3 protein: CSAKQGEAYNEKFF
V gene: TRBV6-2/TRBV6-3; clone size: .; J gene: TRBJ1-1; D gene: .; CDR3 DNA: TGTGCCAGCAGCTACCCAGTATATACTGAATCTTTCTTT; CDR3 protein: CASSYPVYTESFF
V gene: TRBV7-9; clone size: many; J gene: TRBJ2-7; D gene: .; CDR3 DNA: TGTGCCAGCAGTGATAAACCCGGGAGCTCCTACGAGCAGTACTTC; CDR3 protein: CASSDKPGSSYEQYF
V gene: TRBV20-1; clone size: .; J gene: TRBJ2-7; D gene: TRBD2; CDR3 DNA: TGCAGTGCTAGAGATCAGCAAGCGGGAATAACCTACCAGTACTTC; CDR3 protein: CSARDQQAGITYQYF
V gene: TRBV28; clone size: once; J gene: TRBJ1-1; D gene: .; CDR3 DNA: TGTGCCAGCAGCTCGGGGCTCGACGGGGGGAACACTGAAGCTTTCTTT; CDR3 protein: CASSSGLDGGNTEAFF